This entry lists 10 T cell receptor beta chains sequenced from one sample in a study of CD8 T cells in Susac syndrome. It was with random hexamers that roughly 0.5 to 1 ug RNA was reverse transcribed. Using its own MiXCR run on the immunoSEQ multiplex PCR reads, TCRdb lists one record per CDR3 protein. The repertoire has approximately 49,000 distinct CDR3 sequences, 85% to 95% of them found once; the top ten carry less than 0.95%. The sequenced sample consisted of CD8+ T cells from PBMCs. These receptors all stem from a human donor with Susac syndrome.

The V gene is TRBV29-1, the J gene TRBJ1-2, with 9 nucleotides matching TRBD1. With V trimmed by 7 bases and J by 5 bases, 8 bases remained unmatched. The CDR3 covers 13 residues. Germline CDR1 and CDR2: SQVTM and ANQGSEA. The CDR3 reads CSAQGTGYYGYTF. In DNA form, the CDR3 reads TGCAGCGCCCAAGGGACAGGGTATTATGGCTACACCTTC.

The V gene is TRBV5-1, the J gene TRBJ2-5; 9 bases line up with TRBD2. V was pared by 0 bases and J by 4 bases, with 7 bases of the junction left unmatched. This CDR3 contains 16 residues. CDR1 SGHRS and CDR2 YFSETQ come from the germline V gene. CDR3 region: CASSLAGLAIPETQYF. CDR3 in DNA: TGCGCCAGCAGCTTGGCGGGACTAGCTATTCCAGAGACCCAGTACTTC.

The chain uses TRBV30 and TRBJ1-2; D is uncertain. Germline V gene data show CDR1 as GTSNPN and CDR2 as SVGIG (reference sequence). V lost 2 bases to trimming and J lost 2 bases, with 15 bases between them. CDR3 length: 15 amino acids. The DNA for the CDR3 is TGTGCCTGGAGTTCGACACGAGAATGGAACTATGGCTACACCTTC. It is translated as CAWSSTREWNYGYTF.

The J gene is TRBJ2-5, the V gene TRBV7-2; 7 bases match TRBD2. CDR1 and CDR2 (germline): SGHTA, FQGNSA. CDR3 length: 14 amino acids. Trimming cost V 1 base and J 4 bases; bases outside gene matches: 3. The CDR3 loop is CASSLVSSGETQYF. CDR3 nucleotides: TGTGCCAGCAGCTTAGTGTCTAGCGGAGAGACCCAGTACTTC. The full variable domain, rest sourced from reference TRBV7-2 and TRBJ2-5, is GAGVSQSPSNKVTEKGKDVELRCDPISGHTALYWYRQSLGQGLEFLIYFQGNSAPDKSGLPSDRFSAERTGGSVSTLTIQRTQQEDSAVYLCASSLVSSGETQYFGPGTRLLVL.

This clonotype was observed once. The CDR3 nucleotides are TGTGCCTGGAGTGTACTGGAACAGGGGAGCGAGACCCAGTACTTC. Its translation is CAWSVLEQGSETQYF. The chain combines TRBV30 with TRBJ2-5; 7 positions agree with TRBD1. After removal of 0 bases from V and 5 bases from J, the junction contained 9 bases not matched to a gene. The germline V gene encodes CDR1 GTSNPN and CDR2 SVGIG (reference sequence). The length of the CDR3 is 15 residues.

The rearrangement uses TRBV6-5 and TRBJ2-3; 8 nucleotides line up with TRBD1. The CDR3 covers 12 residues. CDR1 is MNHEY and CDR2 is SVGAGI in the germline V gene. Trimming at V came to 0 bases and at J to 13 bases, leaving 3 bases not matched to a gene. The CDR3 spells CASSYSRGLEYF. Here the CDR3 DNA reads TGTGCCAGCAGTTACTCCAGGGGGCTAGAGTATTTT.

The V call is TRBV5-1, the J call TRBJ2-5; 10 bases map to TRBD2. CDR3 length equals 20 residues. Trimming cost V 1 base and J 5 bases; bases outside gene matches: 20. Germline loops: CDR1 SGHRS, CDR2 YFSETQ. CDR3 sequence: CASSLRLSLAGVTRWETQYF. The CDR3 coding sequence is TGCGCCAGCAGCTTGCGGTTGAGTCTAGCGGGGGTCACCCGGTGGGAGACCCAGTACTTC.

V is TRBV3-1 and J is TRBJ2-5, with D possibly being TRBD2 (6 bases). The CDR3 contains 15 residues. Germline CDR1 LGHDT, CDR2 YNNKEL (reference sequence). Trimming took 4 bases from V and 5 from J, leaving 17 bases between them. The CDR3 protein is CASSRFERVGETQYF. The CDR3 DNA reads TGTGCCAGCAGCCGGTTCGAGCGGGTGGGGGAGACCCAGTACTTC.

The V and J genes are TRBV1 and TRBJ2-6; whether TRBD2, the table's D call, matches the DNA was not checked. TRBV1 has pseudogene status. This CDR3 has 19 residues. The CDR3 coding sequence is TGCACCAGCAGCCCGGATCGACTAGCGGGGGGGCCTGGGGCCAACGTCCTGACTTTC. Amino acids: CTSSPDRLAGGPGANVLTF.

This chain joins TRBV27 and TRBJ2-1; 9 nucleotides match TRBD2. The CDR3 runs to 15 residues. Trimming removed 5 bases from V and 5 bases from J; junction bases left unmatched: 7. Germline CDR1 MNHEY, CDR2 SMNVEV (reference sequence). In nucleotides, the CDR3 is TGTGCCAGCAGTCCCGCGGGGGGGCGGCACAATGAGCAGTTCTTC. Translation: CASSPAGGRHNEQFF.